These T cell receptor beta chains were read from a single sample in a study of molecular identifiers for immune sequencing clone quantification. TCRdb reanalysed the PCR reads using MiXCR and keeps one entry per CDR3 protein. This sample has around 460,000 distinct CDR3 sequences; roughly 26% occur once, and the top ten carry under 0.8%. Sequences were obtained from naive CD8+ T cells from blood, with Jurkat cell RNA spiked in. These receptor sequences come from a human donor in good health. Some libraries in this study had Jurkat cell RNA spiked in. CDR3s include the opening cysteine and the closing phenylalanine or tryptophan. D genes are given only for firm matches. Size values are once, few and many counts, or a class for expanded clones, and some rows have none.

clone size	D gene	V gene	J gene	CDR3 protein	CDR3 DNA
few	TRBD2	TRBV11-3	TRBJ2-4	CASSLMLTSGSKNIQYF	TGTGCCAGCAGCTTAATGTTGACTAGCGGGAGTAAAAACATTCAGTACTTC
NA	NA	TRBV13	TRBJ2-7	CASSLRAQPYEQYF	TGTGCCAGCAGCTTGAGGGCTCAACCCTACGAGCAGTACTTC
few	NA	TRBV18	TRBJ2-7	CASDPGNAYEQYF	TGTGCCAGCGACCCGGGAAACGCCTACGAGCAGTACTTC
many	NA	TRBV27	TRBJ1-2	CASSLSWGAGGYTF	TGTGCCAGCAGTTTATCGTGGGGGGCCGGTGGCTACACCTTC
few	TRBD1	TRBV13	TRBJ2-5	CASSNRDRGLETQYF	TGTGCCAGCAGCAACCGGGACAGGGGGCTGGAGACCCAGTACTTC
many	TRBD1	TRBV28	TRBJ1-5	CASSVDRGRDQPQHF	TGTGCCAGCAGTGTGGACAGGGGGAGAGATCAGCCCCAGCATTTT
few	TRBD2	TRBV29-1	TRBJ2-1	CSVEAASGIVRNERFF	TGCAGCGTTGAAGCGGCTAGCGGGATAGTGAGAAATGAGCGGTTCTTC
NA	NA	TRBV7-8	TRBJ1-4	CASSEQVLGEKLFF	TGTGCCAGCAGCGAACAGGTCCTGGGGGAAAAACTGTTTTTT
NA	TRBD2	TRBV11-3	TRBJ2-5	CASSQRDGQETQYF	TGTGCCAGCAGCCAGCGGGACGGCCAAGAGACCCAGTACTTC
NA	NA	TRBV29-1	TRBJ1-1	CSDEALNTEAFF	TGCAGCGATGAGGCGTTGAACACTGAAGCTTTCTTT
NA	NA	TRBV5-1	TRBJ1-1	CASSWGSGRNTEAFF	TGCGCCAGCAGCTGGGGATCGGGAAGGAACACTGAAGCTTTCTTT